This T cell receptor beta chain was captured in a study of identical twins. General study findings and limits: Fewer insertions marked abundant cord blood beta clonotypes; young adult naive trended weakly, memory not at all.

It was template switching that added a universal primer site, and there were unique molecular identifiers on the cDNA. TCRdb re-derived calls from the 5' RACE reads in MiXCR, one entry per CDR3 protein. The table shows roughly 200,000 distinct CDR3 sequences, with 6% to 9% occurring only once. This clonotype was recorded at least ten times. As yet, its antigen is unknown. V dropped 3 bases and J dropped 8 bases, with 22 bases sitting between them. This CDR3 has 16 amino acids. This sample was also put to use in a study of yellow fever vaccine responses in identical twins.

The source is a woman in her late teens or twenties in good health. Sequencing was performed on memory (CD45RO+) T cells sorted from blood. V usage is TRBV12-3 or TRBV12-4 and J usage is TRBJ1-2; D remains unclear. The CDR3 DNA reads TGTGCCAGCAGTTTGGATAGAGACGGGGTCGGCGGAGGCTACACCTTC. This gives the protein CASSLDRDGVGGGYTF.